This T cell receptor beta chain emerged from a study of tumour-infiltrating T cells in Burkitt lymphoma. Study details: This cohort included all epidemiological subtypes of Burkitt lymphoma.

The assay was immunoSEQ multiplex PCR, and TCRdb's table has in-frame clones only and misses some. The sample carries approximately 46,000 clones, 31% recorded once. This CDR3 region has 13 residues. Germline-derived CDR1 and CDR2 are SGHTA and FQGNSA. Trimming shortened V by 0 bases and J by 6 bases, and 5 bases separated the two germline ends. This clonotype originated in a human donor with Burkitt lymphoma. The chain has TRBV7-2 and TRBJ1-4; D is uncertain. Sequencing was done on a sample of tumor tissue. The CDR3 here is CASSLAGYEKLFF. CDR3 nucleotides: TGTGCCAGCAGCTTAGCAGGTTATGAAAAACTGTTTTTT.